Listed below are T cell receptor beta chains from one sample, sequenced in a study of tumor-infiltrating lymphocytes in primary liver carcinoma. Using its own MiXCR run on the multiplex PCR reads, TCRdb lists one record per CDR3 protein. The sample lists about 190,000 distinct CDR3 sequences, about 82% occurring once. The specimen was tumor tissue from primary liver carcinoma. The receptors here all came from a man in his forties with primary liver carcinoma and hepatitis B virus infection. The CDR3 runs from the conserved cysteine through the conserved F or W. Each record gives: D gene, clone size, V gene, J gene, CDR3 protein, CDR3 DNA. A D gene is named only where the DNA matches it firmly. Clone size appears in some rows only: once, few, many, or a class for an expanded clone.

d_call: TRBD1
clone_size: many
v_call: TRBV5-4
j_call: TRBJ2-6
cdr3_aa: CASSLGQGDFSGANVLTF
cdr3_nt: TGTGCCAGCAGCTTGGGCCAGGGGGATTTTTCTGGGGCCAACGTCCTGACTTTC

d_call: NA
clone_size: NA
v_call: TRBV6-1
j_call: TRBJ2-7
cdr3_aa: CASQRTEVPYEQYF
cdr3_nt: TGTGCCAGCCAACGCACAGAGGTCCCCTACGAGCAGTACTTC

d_call: NA
clone_size: NA
v_call: TRBV5-5
j_call: TRBJ1-2
cdr3_aa: CVGSARTLNYGYTF
cdr3_nt: TGTGTCGGCAGCGCTCGGACACTTAACTATGGCTACACCTTC

d_call: NA
clone_size: many
v_call: TRBV6-4
j_call: TRBJ2-2
cdr3_aa: CASSQGTDTGELFF
cdr3_nt: TGTGCCAGCAGTCAGGGAACTGACACCGGGGAGCTGTTTTTT

d_call: NA
clone_size: NA
v_call: TRBV29-1
j_call: TRBJ2-1
cdr3_aa: CRVEGMGLGNDQFF
cdr3_nt: TGCAGAGTTGAAGGAATGGGGCTGGGCAATGATCAGTTCTTC

d_call: NA
clone_size: NA
v_call: TRBV7-8
j_call: TRBJ2-3
cdr3_aa: CVSSSTRGGYPDTQYF
cdr3_nt: TGTGTCAGCAGCTCAACAAGGGGGGGATATCCGGATACGCAGTATTTT

d_call: NA
clone_size: once
v_call: TRBV4-1
j_call: TRBJ2-7
cdr3_aa: CANSRIDRGYEQYF
cdr3_nt: TGCGCCAACAGCCGCATTGACAGAGGATACGAGCAATACTTC

d_call: NA
clone_size: NA
v_call: TRBV4-1
j_call: TRBJ2-1
cdr3_aa: CASSQLGLVIEQFF
cdr3_nt: TGCGCCAGCAGCCAATTGGGTTTAGTAATTGAGCAGTTCTTC

d_call: TRBD2
clone_size: NA
v_call: TRBV28
j_call: TRBJ2-7
cdr3_aa: CPSGLPLAGEGEQYF
cdr3_nt: TGTCCCAGCGGACTCCCTCTGGCGGGAGAAGGGGAGCAGTACTTC

d_call: NA
clone_size: NA
v_call: TRBV11-2
j_call: TRBJ1-1
cdr3_aa: CARSLATATEAFF
cdr3_nt: TGTGCAAGAAGCTTAGCTACCGCGACAGAAGCTTTCTTT

d_call: NA
clone_size: NA
v_call: TRBV11-3
j_call: TRBJ2-1
cdr3_aa: CATSLNTNEQFF
cdr3_nt: TGCGCCACCAGCTTAAATACCAATGAGCAATTCTTC

d_call: NA
clone_size: NA
v_call: TRBV29-1
j_call: TRBJ1-6
cdr3_aa: CSASKAINLPLHF
cdr3_nt: TGCAGCGCTTCGAAGGCCATAAATTTACCCCTCCACTTT

d_call: NA
clone_size: NA
v_call: TRBV25-1
j_call: TRBJ2-5
cdr3_aa: CASSEYLAREEIQYF
cdr3_nt: TGTGCCAGCAGTGAATATCTGGCTAGAGAAGAGATCCAGTACTTC

d_call: NA
clone_size: NA
v_call: TRBV30
j_call: TRBJ1-1
cdr3_aa: CAWLGGFYTESFF
cdr3_nt: TGTGCCTGGCTGGGGGGGTTTTACACTGAATCTTTCTTT

d_call: NA
clone_size: NA
v_call: TRBV29-1
j_call: TRBJ2-1
cdr3_aa: CSVACWSSYNEQFF
cdr3_nt: TGCAGCGTTGCTTGCTGGAGCTCCTACAATGAGCAGTTCTTC

d_call: NA
clone_size: NA
v_call: TRBV7-3
j_call: TRBJ2-2
cdr3_aa: CACSLTANTGELFF
cdr3_nt: TGTGCCTGCAGCTTAACGGCGAACACCGGGGAGCTGTTTTTT

d_call: NA
clone_size: NA
v_call: TRBV7-8
j_call: TRBJ2-5
cdr3_aa: CASSPGEIQYF
cdr3_nt: TGTGCCAGCAGCCCCGGGGAGATCCAATACTTC

d_call: TRBD1
clone_size: NA
v_call: TRBV4-3
j_call: TRBJ1-6
cdr3_aa: CASSQEGQGQANNSPLQF
cdr3_nt: TGCGCCAGCAGCCAAGAAGGCCAGGGACAGGCAAATAATTCACCCCTCCAATTT

d_call: NA
clone_size: once
v_call: TRBV12-3/TRBV12-4
j_call: TRBJ2-7
cdr3_aa: CGSSGGVEQYF
cdr3_nt: TGTGGCAGCAGTGGCGGCGTCGAGCAATACTTC

d_call: TRBD1
clone_size: NA
v_call: TRBV5-6
j_call: TRBJ2-2
cdr3_aa: CASSWGQTNIGEQFF
cdr3_nt: TGTGCCAGCAGCTGGGGACAGACGAACATAGGGGAGCAGTTTTTT

d_call: NA
clone_size: NA
v_call: TRBV14
j_call: TRBJ2-3
cdr3_aa: CASNLSRSDMQYF
cdr3_nt: TGTGCCAGCAACCTAAGCAGGTCAGATATGCAGTATTTT

d_call: NA
clone_size: NA
v_call: TRBV29-1
j_call: TRBJ2-2
cdr3_aa: CSVLGQGPTAELFF
cdr3_nt: TGCAGCGTCCTAGGTCAGGGACCCACCGCGGAGCTGTTTTTT

d_call: TRBD1
clone_size: NA
v_call: TRBV10-3
j_call: TRBJ2-2
cdr3_aa: CVISKQGTGSNTGELFF
cdr3_nt: TGTGTCATCAGTAAACAAGGGACAGGATCTAACACCGGTGAGCTGTTTTTT

d_call: TRBD1
clone_size: NA
v_call: TRBV5-5
j_call: TRBJ2-3
cdr3_aa: CARSWDRGSSDMQYF
cdr3_nt: TGTGCCAGAAGCTGGGACAGGGGGAGTTCAGATATGCAGTATTTT

d_call: NA
clone_size: few
v_call: TRBV4-2
j_call: TRBJ1-5
cdr3_aa: CASNQDRIGGTSRQPQHF
cdr3_nt: TGTGCCAGCAACCAAGATAGAATTGGTGGGACCTCCAGGCAGCCCCAACATTTT

d_call: TRBD2
clone_size: NA
v_call: TRBV6-1
j_call: TRBJ2-1
cdr3_aa: CARRSGRAVNEPFF
cdr3_nt: TGTGCCCGCAGGTCCGGGAGGGCCGTCAATGAACCCTTCTTC

d_call: TRBD1
clone_size: NA
v_call: TRBV29-1
j_call: TRBJ2-5
cdr3_aa: CSVEHRGQGTQYF
cdr3_nt: TGCAGCGTTGAACACAGGGGGCAAGGGACCCAGTACTTC

d_call: TRBD2
clone_size: NA
v_call: TRBV11-2
j_call: TRBJ2-5
cdr3_aa: CASSFSGGQKTDYF
cdr3_nt: TGTGCCAGCAGCTTCAGCGGGGGACAAAAGACCGACTACTTC

d_call: NA
clone_size: NA
v_call: TRBV10-3
j_call: TRBJ1-5
cdr3_aa: CAISESWTGDSDTQHF
cdr3_nt: TGTGCCATCAGTGAGTCCTGGACGGGAGACTCAGATACGCAGCATTTT

d_call: TRBD2
clone_size: NA
v_call: TRBV29-1
j_call: TRBJ2-1
cdr3_aa: CSGETSGFNEQLF
cdr3_nt: TGCAGCGGGGAGACTAGCGGGTTCAATGAACAGTTATTC

d_call: NA
clone_size: many
v_call: TRBV28
j_call: TRBJ2-5
cdr3_aa: CASRTEGYTLETQYF
cdr3_nt: TGTGCCAGCAGGACCGAGGGGTACACCCTAGAGACCCAGTACTTC

d_call: NA
clone_size: once
v_call: TRBV5-4
j_call: TRBJ2-1
cdr3_aa: CASSLDGQPSYNEQVF
cdr3_nt: TGCGCCAGCAGCTTGGACGGTCAACCCTCCTACAATGAGCAGGTCTTC

d_call: NA
clone_size: NA
v_call: TRBV10-2
j_call: TRBJ2-5
cdr3_aa: CVSSDIRAETQYF
cdr3_nt: TGCGTCAGCAGTGATATCAGGGCGGAGACCCAGTATTTC

d_call: NA
clone_size: NA
v_call: TRBV28
j_call: TRBJ2-5
cdr3_aa: CANFVEGNQETQYF
cdr3_nt: TGTGCCAACTTCGTCGAGGGGAACCAAGAGACCCAGTACTTC

d_call: NA
clone_size: NA
v_call: TRBV12-5
j_call: TRBJ2-3
cdr3_aa: CASVVTTNTDTQYF
cdr3_nt: TGTGCTAGTGTGGTCACAACTAACACAGACACGCAGTATTTT

d_call: TRBD2
clone_size: once
v_call: TRBV5-1
j_call: TRBJ2-7
cdr3_aa: CASSEDGTRREQYF
cdr3_nt: TGCGCCAGCAGCGAGGACGGGACTAGAAGGGAGCAGTACTTC

d_call: NA
clone_size: NA
v_call: TRBV6-2/TRBV6-3
j_call: TRBJ2-1
cdr3_aa: CASSYDVGTEHFF
cdr3_nt: TGTGCCAGCAGTTACGACGTAGGGACTGAGCATTTCTTC

d_call: TRBD1
clone_size: once
v_call: TRBV4-1
j_call: TRBJ1-1
cdr3_aa: CASSRSGEGQTDAFF
cdr3_nt: TGCGCCAGCAGCCGTTCAGGGGAGGGACAGACTGATGCTTTCTTT

d_call: NA
clone_size: NA
v_call: TRBV28
j_call: TRBJ1-1
cdr3_aa: CVVGPGGNTEAFF
cdr3_nt: TGTGTCGTAGGTCCAGGTGGGAACACTGAAGCTTTCTTT

d_call: NA
clone_size: once
v_call: TRBV12-3/TRBV12-4
j_call: TRBJ1-1
cdr3_aa: CASIFSQGNMNTEAFF
cdr3_nt: TGTGCCAGCATTTTCAGTCAGGGGAACATGAACACTGAAGCTTTCTTT

d_call: NA
clone_size: NA
v_call: TRBV11-2
j_call: TRBJ1-6
cdr3_aa: CDSIHDGPPLHF
cdr3_nt: TGTGACAGCATCCACGATGGCCCACCCCTCCATTTT

d_call: TRBD2
clone_size: NA
v_call: TRBV29-1
j_call: TRBJ2-5
cdr3_aa: CSVEGLGRLQETHYF
cdr3_nt: TGCAGCGTTGAGGGACTCGGGAGGCTCCAAGAGACCCATTACTTC

d_call: NA
clone_size: NA
v_call: TRBV5-4
j_call: TRBJ2-5
cdr3_aa: CASRAAGSQETQYF
cdr3_nt: TGTGCCAGCAGGGCGGCAGGGAGTCAAGAGACCCAATACTTC

d_call: TRBD2
clone_size: NA
v_call: TRBV11-1
j_call: TRBJ2-4
cdr3_aa: CSNSFTDTSGTKNIQYF
cdr3_nt: TGTTCCAACAGCTTTACCGACACTAGCGGGACCAAAAACATTCAGTACTTC

d_call: NA
clone_size: once
v_call: TRBV7-9
j_call: TRBJ1-6
cdr3_aa: CASSRPNSPPQF
cdr3_nt: TGTGCCAGCAGCCGTCCCAATTCACCCCCCCAATTT

d_call: NA
clone_size: NA
v_call: TRBV29-1
j_call: TRBJ2-3
cdr3_aa: CSGRPGGTDTQYF
cdr3_nt: TGCAGCGGAAGACCTGGTGGCACAGATACGCAGTATTTT

d_call: TRBD1
clone_size: NA
v_call: TRBV29-1
j_call: TRBJ2-7
cdr3_aa: CSVRGQSPYEQYF
cdr3_nt: TGTAGCGTCCGGGGACAGAGCCCCTACGAGCAGTACTTC

d_call: NA
clone_size: NA
v_call: TRBV4-3
j_call: TRBJ1-2
cdr3_aa: CASSLSTGLNYGYTF
cdr3_nt: TGTGCCAGCAGCCTGTCCACTGGACTCAACTACGGCTACACCTTC